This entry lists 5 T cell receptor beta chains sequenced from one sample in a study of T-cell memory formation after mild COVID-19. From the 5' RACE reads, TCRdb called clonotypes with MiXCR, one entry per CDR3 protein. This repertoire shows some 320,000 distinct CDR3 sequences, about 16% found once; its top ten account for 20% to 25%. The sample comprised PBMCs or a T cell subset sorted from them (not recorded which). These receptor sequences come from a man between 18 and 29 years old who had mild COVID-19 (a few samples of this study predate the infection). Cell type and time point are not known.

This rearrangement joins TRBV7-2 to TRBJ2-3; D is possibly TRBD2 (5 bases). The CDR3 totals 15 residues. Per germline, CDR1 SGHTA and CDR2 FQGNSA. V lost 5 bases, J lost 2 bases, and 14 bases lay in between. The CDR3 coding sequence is TGTGCCAGCAGCGGTAGTGGGAGCACCACAGATACGCAGTATTTT. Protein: CASSGSGSTTDTQYF.

CDR3 bases: TGTGCCAGCTCACCAGGGGCCAGCTCCTACAATGAGCAGTTCTTC. It specifies CASSPGASSYNEQFF. The chain recombines TRBV18 with TRBJ2-1; D is perhaps TRBD1 (5 bases). The V gene's germline CDR1 is KGHSH and CDR2 LQKENI. This CDR3 comprises 15 residues. V was clipped by 2 bases and J by 0 bases, with 8 bases between them.

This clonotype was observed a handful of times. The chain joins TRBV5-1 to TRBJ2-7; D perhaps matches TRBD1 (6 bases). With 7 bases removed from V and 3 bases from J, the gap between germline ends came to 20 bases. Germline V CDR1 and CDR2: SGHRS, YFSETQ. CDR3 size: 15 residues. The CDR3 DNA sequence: TGCGCCAGCCGTACTATGACAGGCTTAGACTACGAGCAGTACTTC. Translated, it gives CASRTMTGLDYEQYF.

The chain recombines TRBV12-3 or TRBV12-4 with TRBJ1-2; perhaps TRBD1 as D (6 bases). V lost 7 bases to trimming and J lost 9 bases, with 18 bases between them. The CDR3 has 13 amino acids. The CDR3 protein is CASIREGGRSYTF. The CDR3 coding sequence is TGTGCCAGCATCCGAGAAGGGGGTCGAAGCTACACCTTC.

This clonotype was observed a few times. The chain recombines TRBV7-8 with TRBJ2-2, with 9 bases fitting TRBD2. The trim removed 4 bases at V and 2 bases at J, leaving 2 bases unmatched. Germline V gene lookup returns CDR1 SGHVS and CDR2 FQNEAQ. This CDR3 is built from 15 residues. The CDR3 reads CASSWRGGNTGELFF. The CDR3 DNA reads TGTGCCAGCAGCTGGCGGGGGGGTAACACCGGGGAGCTGTTTTTT.